This T cell receptor (beta chain) comes out of a study of CD8+CD57+ T cells in acquired aplastic anemia. Study-wide points: No significant patient-versus-control difference appeared in CD8+ Simpson's diversity. Shared by patients and controls, almost 30 CD8+ CDR3s were abundant in patients.

All sequencing subjects had displayed CD8+CD57+ cell expansion on flow cytometry. It was genomic DNA that served as the template for profiling TCR beta VDJ and CDR3. TCRdb used MiXCR to reprocess the reads, holding one entry per CDR3 protein. The sample holds 200,000 to 250,000 distinct CDR3 sequences, about 62% seen once. Comments on this clonotype: Its antigen remains unknown.

Germline trimming cut 3 bases from V and 3 bases from J; bases unmatched to any gene: 2. CDR1 and CDR2 from the germline V gene are KGHDR and SFDVKD. The CDR3 covers 15 residues. The TCR originated in a human donor with aplastic anemia. V usage is TRBV24-1 and J usage is TRBJ2-7; 12 bases line up with TRBD1. The source material was sorted CD4+, CD8+, or CD8+CD57+ T cells (not recorded which) from PBMCs. The chain's CDR3 is CATSDGTGGSYEQYF. The CDR3 bases are TGTGCCACCAGTGATGGGACAGGGGGCAGCTACGAGCAGTACTTC.